A single sample is the source of the 25 T cell receptor beta chains below, sequenced in a study of shared clonotypes between healthy human individuals. Profiling relied on immunoSEQ multiplex PCR, and the TCRdb table lists in-frame clones only, not all of them. Of about 730,000 clones in the sample, roughly 72% were seen once. Input material: memory CD4+ T cells sorted from blood. Sample subset: CD45RA-negative fraction. These receptors were collected from a woman under 40 in good health.

On this clone: Other DNA sequences in the sample encode the same CDR3. V is TRBV19 and J is TRBJ1-1; D possibly corresponds to TRBD1 (5 bases). CDR1 and CDR2 from the germline V gene are LNHDA and SQIVND (reference sequence). The V end lost 3 bases, the J end lost 5 bases, and 10 bases lay between the germline ends. This CDR3 region has 13 residues. In DNA form, the CDR3 reads TGTGCCAGTAGTATTAACGGGGGGACTGAAGCTTTCTTT. Its translation: CASSINGGTEAFF.

The chain has TRBV9 and TRBJ2-3, with 8 bases aligning to TRBD2. Germline CDR1 SGDLS, CDR2 YYNGEE. The junction had 9 bases not matched to a gene; V was cut back by 0 bases and J by 3 bases. There are 17 residues in the CDR3. The CDR3 sequence is CASSVESSGSPTDTQYF. DNA for the CDR3: TGTGCCAGCAGCGTAGAGTCCAGCGGGAGCCCTACAGATACGCAGTATTTT.

This rearrangement joins TRBV4-2 to TRBJ1-4; D ambiguous. The CDR3 runs 15 residues. Germline assignment: CDR1 LGHNA and CDR2 YNFKEQ. V was cut by 0 bases and J by 7 bases, with 12 bases left in between. Here the CDR3 DNA reads TGTGCCAGCAGCCAAGAAGGACTACGGCCTGAAAAACTGTTTTTT. It codes for CASSQEGLRPEKLFF.

As regards this clone: Other nucleotide sequences in the sample specify the same CDR3. CDR3 sequence (DNA): TGTGCCAGCAGTTTGACAGGGAACTATGGCTACACCTTC. It is translated as CASSLTGNYGYTF. J is TRBJ1-2 and V is TRBV6-5; 7 bases are a match to TRBD1. The CDR3 extends over 13 amino acids. J lost 2 bases, V lost 4 bases, and 1 base had no gene match. CDR1 and CDR2 (germline): MNHEY, SVGAGI.

The chain couples TRBV6-1 to TRBJ1-2; D call uncertain. CDR3 length: 12 residues. Germline V CDR1 and CDR2: MNHNS, SASEGT. The ends were cut back, 1 base at V and 4 bases at J, with 4 bases in the middle. The CDR3 loop is CASSEGFYGYTF. The CDR3 DNA follows: TGTGCCAGCAGTGAAGGGTTCTATGGCTACACCTTC.

The chain links TRBV6-5 to TRBJ1-1; 8 bases align to TRBD1. The germline CDR1 and CDR2 sequences are MNHEY and SVGAGI. The CDR3 has 13 amino acids. Losses at the gene ends were 6 bases for V and 4 bases for J; bases not matched to a gene: 4. The DNA for the CDR3 is TGTGCCAGCAGACGACAGGGGATCACTGAAGCTTTCTTT. It is translated as CASRRQGITEAFF.

The rearrangement joins TRBV19 to TRBJ2-7; 12 nucleotides agree with TRBD2. This CDR3 is 14 amino acids long. Trimming took 6 bases from V and 4 from J; bases not matched to a gene: 4. Per the germline V gene, CDR1 is LNHDA and CDR2 is SQIVND (reference sequence). As DNA, the CDR3 is TGTGCCAGTAGCGGACTAGCGGGAAGTTACGAGCAGTACTTC. Translated, it gives CASSGLAGSYEQYF.

This clone was observed a few times. The chain has TRBV7-6 and TRBJ2-2, with D maybe TRBD2 (6 bases). The CDR3 has 15 amino acids. Between the trimmed V and J ends, which lost 5 bases and 2 bases, there was a span of 12 bases. The germline V gene encodes CDR1 SGHVS and CDR2 FNYEAQ. In DNA form, the CDR3 reads TGTGCCAGCAGCCCCGGGACTCTAAACACCGGGGAGCTGTTTTTT. This gives the protein CASSPGTLNTGELFF.

J is TRBJ2-1 and V is TRBV5-1; 10 bases agree with TRBD2. The CDR3 is 14 residues long. V shed 3 bases and J 8 bases; nucleotides not matched to a gene: 5. Germline V gene lookup returns CDR1 SGHRS and CDR2 YFSETQ. CDR3 sequence: CASSWGGTSDEQFF. CDR3 sequence (DNA): TGCGCCAGCAGCTGGGGAGGGACTAGCGATGAGCAGTTCTTC. The variable domain in full, completed from reference TRBV5-1 and TRBJ2-1, reads KAGVTQTPRYLIKTRGQQVTLSCSPISGHRSVSWYQQTPGQGLQFLFEYFSETQRNKGNFPGRFSGRQFSNSRSEMNVSTLELGDSALYLCASSWGGTSDEQFFGPGTRLTVL.

The chain recombines TRBV4-2 with TRBJ1-6, with D perhaps TRBD1 (6 bases). Trimming removed 3 bases at V and 5 bases at J, with 11 bases between. The CDR3 has 15 amino acids. Germline lookup yields CDR1 LGHNA and CDR2 YNFKEQ. The CDR3 loop reads CASSQGATHNSPLHF. In DNA form, the CDR3 reads TGTGCCAGCAGCCAGGGGGCTACCCATAATTCACCCCTCCACTTT.

The chain has TRBV29-1 and TRBJ2-5; D assignment may be TRBD1 or TRBD2 (5 bases each). V lost 4 bases and J lost 2, with 14 bases in between. The CDR3 is 14 amino acids. Germline V gene sequence: CDR1 SQVTM, CDR2 ANQGSEA. The CDR3 DNA reads TGCAGCGTTGGGGGGTCAGCGCTACAAGAGACCCAGTACTTC. It yields the protein CSVGGSALQETQYF.

The V gene is TRBV2, the J gene TRBJ1-5, with TRBD1 as a possible D gene (6 bases). This CDR3 comprises 14 residues. Germline V gene sequence: CDR1 SNHLY, CDR2 FYNNEI. V lost 0 bases, J lost 7 bases, and 10 bases lay in between. The CDR3 region has the DNA TGTGCCAGCAGTGAAGCCGACAGGATCCAGCCCCAGCATTTT. Its translation: CASSEADRIQPQHF.

As for this clone: This CDR3 is also generated by other DNA sequences in the sample. The J gene is TRBJ2-5, the V gene TRBV20-1; D unresolved. CDR3 length: 11 amino acids. The germline V gene has CDR1 DFQATT and CDR2 SNEGSKA (reference sequence). V shed 0 bases and J shed 5 bases, with 4 bases lying between them. The CDR3 here is CSARDRETQYF. The CDR3 DNA reads as TGCAGTGCTAGAGATCGTGAGACCCAGTACTTC.

V is TRBV28 and J is TRBJ2-3; D unresolved. The V end was cut by 3 bases, the J end by 7 bases, with 17 bases between. The CDR3 sequence is 15 residues long. The germline V gene encodes CDR1 MDHEN and CDR2 SYDVKM. The CDR3 nucleotides read TGTGCCAGCAGTTTCCTAAAGAAAGGGATCCATACGCAGTATTTT. This sequence encodes CASSFLKKGIHTQYF. Supplemented by reference TRBV28 and TRBJ2-3, the full variable domain reads DVKVTQSSRYLVKRTGEKVFLECVQDMDHENMFWYRQDPGLGLRLIYFSYDVKMKEKGDIPEGYSVSREKKERFSLILESASTNQTSMYLCASSFLKKGIHTQYFGPGTRLTVL.

The CDR3 spells CASSPPNLAGNEQFF. The CDR3 DNA reads as TGTGCCAGCTCACCACCTAACTTAGCGGGCAATGAGCAGTTCTTC. The chain has TRBV18 and TRBJ2-1, with TRBD2 identical over 7 bases. The CDR3 loop spans 15 amino acids. Germline V gene lookup returns CDR1 KGHSH and CDR2 LQKENI. The junction had 5 bases not matched to a gene; V was cut back by 0 bases and J by 6 bases.

This chain links TRBV28 with TRBJ2-3; D unclear. The CDR3 is made up of 15 amino acids. Germline loops: CDR1 MDHEN, CDR2 SYDVKM. Trimming shortened V by 2 bases and J by 0 bases, and 9 bases separated the two germline ends. The CDR3 DNA is TGTGCCAGCAGTTTAGGTGGACCTAGCACAGATACGCAGTATTTT. Amino acid sequence: CASSLGGPSTDTQYF. Supplemented by reference TRBV28 and TRBJ2-3, the full variable domain reads DVKVTQSSRYLVKRTGEKVFLECVQDMDHENMFWYRQDPGLGLRLIYFSYDVKMKEKGDIPEGYSVSREKKERFSLILESASTNQTSMYLCASSLGGPSTDTQYFGPGTRLTVL.

In this sample, this clone turned up many times. This may arise from a read error, as a much more abundant clone is one base away. The sample holds other DNA sequences that translate to the same CDR3. The CDR3: CASKSTGELFF. CDR3 DNA: TGCGCCAGCAAGTCGACCGGGGAGCTGTTTTTT. The gene calls are TRBV10-2 and TRBJ2-2; D is undetermined. Germline CDR1 WSHSY, CDR2 SAAADI. Trimming stripped 7 bases from V and 5 bases from J, with 5 bases between. This CDR3 spans 11 amino acids.

Concerning this clone: A single base separates this from a much larger clone, so it may be a read error. The V and J genes are TRBV2 and TRBJ2-7, with 7 bases aligning to TRBD1. V shed 6 bases, J shed 0 bases, and the junction held 5 bases outside the gene matches. Germline CDR1 and CDR2: SNHLY and FYNNEI. This CDR3 is built from 14 residues. The CDR3 nucleotides read TGTGCCAGCAGCGTGGACAGGAGCTCCTACGAGCAGTACTTC. This gives the protein CASSVDRSSYEQYF. Together with reference TRBV2 and TRBJ2-7, the CDR3 gives the full variable domain: EPEVTQTPSHQVTQMGQEVILRCVPISNHLYFYWYRQILGQKVEFLVSFYNNEISEKSEIFDDQFSVERPDGSNFTLKIRSTKLEDSAMYFCASSVDRSSYEQYFGPGTRLTVT.

The chain combines TRBV28 with TRBJ2-7; TRBD2 aligns across 10 bases. Germline V lookup: CDR1 MDHEN, CDR2 SYDVKM. The CDR3 sequence is 15 residues long. The ends lost 3 bases at V and 3 bases at J; junction bases unmatched: 5. CDR3 DNA sequence: TGTGCCAGCAGTTTCGTGGCTAGCGGGAGCTACGAGCAGTACTTC. Encoded protein: CASSFVASGSYEQYF. The whole variable domain, remainder taken from reference TRBV28 and TRBJ2-7, is DVKVTQSSRYLVKRTGEKVFLECVQDMDHENMFWYRQDPGLGLRLIYFSYDVKMKEKGDIPEGYSVSREKKERFSLILESASTNQTSMYLCASSFVASGSYEQYFGPGTRLTVT.

The chain carries TRBV10-1 and TRBJ2-1; 14 positions agree with TRBD2. Germline CDR1 WNHNN, CDR2 SYGVQD (reference sequence). The J segment lost 8 bases and the V segment lost 3 bases, leaving 6 bases of the junction unmatched. CDR3 size: 16 residues. The CDR3 DNA reads TGCGCCAGCAGTGACCGGACTAGCGGGAGGATCCATGAGCAGTTCTTC. Amino acid sequence: CASSDRTSGRIHEQFF.

V usage is TRBV19 and J usage is TRBJ2-5, with D possibly TRBD1 on 6 matching bases. The DNA matches TRBJ2-7 better at its end, which makes the J call doubtful. CDR3 size: 15 residues. CDR1 is LNHDA, CDR2 SQIVND, per germline (reference sequence). The CDR3 protein is CASSIPGASSYEQYF. The CDR3 DNA reads TGTGCCAGTAGTATACCAGGGGCGAGCTCCTACGAGCAGTACTTC.

The chain employs TRBV11-2 and TRBJ2-4, with 7 bases identical to TRBD1. CDR1 SGHAT and CDR2 FQNNGV come from the germline V gene. Trimming cost V 7 bases and J 4 bases; bases outside gene matches: 7. This CDR3 contains 14 residues. The CDR3 DNA reads as TGTGCCAGCACCCTCCCGGGACAGAAAAACATTCAGTACTTC. It specifies CASTLPGQKNIQYF.

This clone was observed a handful of times. The chain joins TRBV18 to TRBJ2-7, with 9 bases fitting TRBD1. V was pared by 4 bases and J by 3 bases, with 4 bases of the junction left unmatched. This CDR3 contains 14 residues. Germline CDR1 reads KGHSH; CDR2 reads LQKENI. The CDR3 region is CASSLDRGDYEQYF. CDR3 DNA sequence: TGTGCCAGCTCACTTGACAGGGGGGACTACGAGCAGTACTTC.

About this clone: The conserved final phenylalanine or tryptophan is absent from the CDR3, which likely points to a read error. Because the CDR3's place on the DNA is in doubt, the DNA is left out and the CDR3 is given as listed by TCRdb. The chain couples TRBV6-8 to TRBJ1-5; the D call TRBD1 from the table was never checked on the DNA. The CDR3 is 9 amino acids in total, end residues counted. Looked up from germline, CDR1 is MNHGY and CDR2 is SAAAGT. The CDR3 spells CASSYGAPE.

The table lists this clone with a few counts. This chain joins TRBV11-2 and TRBJ2-1, with D possibly TRBD1 on 5 matching bases. The CDR3 totals 15 residues. Germline V gene data show CDR1 as SGHAT and CDR2 as FQNNGV. The V end lost 1 base, the J end lost 2 bases, and 9 bases lay between the germline ends. The CDR3 is CASSLGVGAYNEQFF. In nucleotides, the CDR3 is TGTGCCAGCAGCTTAGGGGTAGGGGCCTACAATGAGCAGTTCTTC.